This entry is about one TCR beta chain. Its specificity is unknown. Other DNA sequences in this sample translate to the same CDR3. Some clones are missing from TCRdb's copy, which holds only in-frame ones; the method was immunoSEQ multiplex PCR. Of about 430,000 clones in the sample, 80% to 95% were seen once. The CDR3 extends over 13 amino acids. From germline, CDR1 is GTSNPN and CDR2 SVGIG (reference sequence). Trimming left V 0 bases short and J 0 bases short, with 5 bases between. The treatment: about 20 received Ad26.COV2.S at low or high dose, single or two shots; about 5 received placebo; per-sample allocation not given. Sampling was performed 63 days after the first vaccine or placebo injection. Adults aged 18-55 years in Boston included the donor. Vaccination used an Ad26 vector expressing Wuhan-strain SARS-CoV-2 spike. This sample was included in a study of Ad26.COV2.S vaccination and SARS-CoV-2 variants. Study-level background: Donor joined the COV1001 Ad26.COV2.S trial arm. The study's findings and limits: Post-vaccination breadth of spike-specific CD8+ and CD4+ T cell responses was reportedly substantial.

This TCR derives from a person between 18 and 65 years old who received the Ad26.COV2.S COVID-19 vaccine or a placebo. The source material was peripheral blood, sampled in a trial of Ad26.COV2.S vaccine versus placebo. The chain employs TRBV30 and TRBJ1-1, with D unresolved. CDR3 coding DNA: TGTGCCTGGAGTGTAGGCCTGAACACTGAAGCTTTCTTT. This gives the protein CAWSVGLNTEAFF.